This T cell receptor beta chain was profiled in a study of CD8+ T cells in alopecia areata. Study information: Those patients who were treated received oral tofacitinib, which was given at 5 to 10 mg twice daily for moderate-to-severe alopecia areata.

This clone was picked up a small number of times. What it binds is unknown. Overall study results and limits: Alphabeta T cells residing in normal skin are also sequenced in scalp samples. Tofacitinib delivered significant drops in scalp clonality and in expanded CD8+ clones among the top 100.

CDR3 length: 14 residues. With 6 bases clipped from V and 7 bases from J, the junction kept 14 bases outside the gene matches. From germline, CDR1 is SQVTM and CDR2 ANQGSEA. RNA extraction was followed by reverse transcription into cDNA, which acted as the sequencing template. Produced via immunoSEQ multiplex PCR; TCRdb's table is partial and in-frame only. The sample has roughly 180,000 clones, about 55% seen once. Regarding treatment: oral pan-JAK inhibitor, 5-10 mg twice daily. This TCR came from a human donor with alopecia areata. Sample: CD8+ T cells sorted from blood, taken at week 24, from a patient treated with tofacitinib. The chain employs TRBV29-1 and TRBJ1-2; 7 positions agree with TRBD1. CDR3 in amino acids: CSVAWEDRVAGYTF. The CDR3 bases are TGCAGCGTCGCGTGGGAAGACAGGGTCGCTGGCTACACCTTC. Full variable domain (missing parts from reference TRBV29-1 and TRBJ1-2): SAVISQKPSRDICQRGTSLTIQCQVDSQVTMMFWYRQQPGQSLTLIATANQGSEATYESGFVIDKFPISRPNLTFSTLTVSNMSPEDSSIYLCSVAWEDRVAGYTFGSGTRLTVV.